This passage covers 29 T cell receptor beta chains from one sample sequenced in a study of early T cells in non-severe SARS-CoV-2 infection. TCRdb re-derived calls from the 5' RACE reads in MiXCR, one entry per CDR3 protein. The sample holds over 20,000 distinct CDR3 sequences; 4.5% to 5% are singletons and the top ten take less than 6%. The specimen was whole blood. These receptor sequences come from an adult who was a healthcare worker with PCR-confirmed SARS-CoV-2 infection or an uninfected control (not recorded which).

This clonotype was counted many times. This rearrangement joins TRBV9 to TRBJ1-4; 11 bases match TRBD1. V trimming: 6 bases; J trimming: 7 bases; junction bases outside the gene matches: 14. This CDR3 spans 17 amino acids. Germline CDR1 and CDR2: SGDLS and YYNGEE. The CDR3 loop is CASNPSGTGGITEKLFF. The CDR3 bases are TGTGCCAGCAACCCATCCGGGACAGGGGGGATTACTGAAAAACTGTTTTTT.

This clonotype was counted ten times or more. V and J are TRBV4-3 and TRBJ2-1; D remains ambiguous. This CDR3 has 14 amino acids. Germline values: CDR1 LGHNA, CDR2 YSLEER. V lost 1 base to trimming and J lost 7 bases, with 11 bases between them. CDR3 DNA: TGCGCCAGCAGCCAAGGCGCTAGTTGGAATGAGCAGTTCTTC. Translation gives CASSQGASWNEQFF.

This clonotype showed up many times. The chain carries TRBV3-1 and TRBJ2-7, with a tentative D call TRBD2 (5 bases). The germline gives CDR1 LGHDT, CDR2 YNNKEL (reference sequence). This CDR3 has 13 amino acids. Deletions cut 4 bases from V and 3 bases from J, with 10 bases between. CDR3 sequence (DNA): TGTGCCAGCAGCCTCTTTGGAGGCTACGAGCAGTACTTC. Translated: CASSLFGGYEQYF.

This clonotype was seen repeatedly, ten times or more. CDR3 residues: CSARDLGSSTYNEQFF. Written as DNA, the CDR3 is TGCAGTGCTAGAGATCTCGGCTCCTCAACCTACAATGAGCAGTTCTTC. V is TRBV20-1 and J is TRBJ2-1, with D unclear. There are 16 residues in the CDR3. Trimming stripped 0 bases from V and 2 bases from J, with 14 bases between. Germline loops: CDR1 DFQATT, CDR2 SNEGSKA (reference sequence).

This clonotype was counted a few times. The V gene is TRBV9, the J gene TRBJ2-5, with 10 positions matching TRBD2. J gave up 0 bases and V 0 bases, and 8 bases lay outside the gene matches. From germline, CDR1 is SGDLS and CDR2 YYNGEE. The CDR3 is 18 residues long. The CDR3 sequence: CASSVGSSGGSYQETQYF. The CDR3, as DNA: TGTGCCAGCAGCGTAGGATCTAGCGGGGGATCGTACCAAGAGACCCAGTACTTC.

In this sample, this clonotype turned up many times. The rearrangement links TRBV6-6 to TRBJ2-5, with D possibly TRBD2 on 5 matching bases. CDR3 size: 16 residues. V gave up 2 bases and J gave up 6 bases, with 19 bases separating them. CDR1 is MNHNY and CDR2 is SVGAGI in the germline V gene (reference sequence). The CDR3 DNA reads TGTGCCAGCAGTTACCCCACAGCGGAAAGAAAACAGACCCAGTACTTC. Its protein is CASSYPTAERKQTQYF.

By its share, this clonotype is large (0.1 to 1%). The CDR3 DNA reads TGTGCCAGCAGTTTTACTAACAGGGCGGACACTGAAGCTTTCTTT. Its protein product is CASSFTNRADTEAFF. The chain couples TRBV27 to TRBJ1-1; D perhaps matches TRBD1 (6 bases). This CDR3 contains 15 residues. The V gene lost 3 bases and the J gene lost 3 bases, with 14 bases spanning the gap. Germline V lookup: CDR1 MNHEY, CDR2 SMNVEV (reference sequence).

This chain uses TRBV2 with TRBJ2-3; D ambiguous. V gave up 5 bases and J gave up 2 bases, with 5 bases separating them. There are 12 residues in the CDR3. CDR1 and CDR2 from the germline V gene are SNHLY and FYNNEI. The CDR3 loop reads CASSYDTDTQYF. CDR3 sequence (DNA): TGTGCCAGCAGTTATGACACAGATACGCAGTATTTT.

This clonotype showed up many times. The chain links TRBV20-1 to TRBJ1-6; D is unclear. This CDR3 spans 14 amino acids. Germline V CDR1 and CDR2: DFQATT, SNEGSKA (reference sequence). The germline V and J ends were trimmed by 2 bases and 8 bases, with 13 bases remaining between them. This CDR3 reads CSARTGLEYSPLHF. The CDR3 DNA reads TGCAGTGCTAGAACGGGATTGGAGTATTCACCCCTCCACTTT.

This clonotype has a handful of counts. The V gene is TRBV5-1, the J gene TRBJ2-2, with a possible D match to TRBD1 (6 bases). This CDR3 is 15 amino acids long. Germline loops: CDR1 SGHRS, CDR2 YFSETQ. V was cut by 6 bases and J by 3 bases, with 15 bases left in between. CDR3 amino acids: CASTHGTRDTGELFF. The CDR3 DNA follows: TGCGCCAGCACCCATGGGACACGCGACACCGGGGAGCTGTTTTTT.

This clonotype was seen many times. The chain links TRBV29-1 to TRBJ2-3, with 7 bases lining up with TRBD1. Germline CDR1 reads SQVTM; CDR2 reads ANQGSEA. Germline trimming cut 3 bases from V and 0 bases from J; bases unmatched to any gene: 9. The length of the CDR3 is 16 residues. The CDR3 is CSVDGRQGTSTDTQYF. Written as DNA, the CDR3 is TGCAGCGTTGATGGCCGACAGGGCACTAGCACAGATACGCAGTATTTT.

There are many counts of this clonotype. The V and J genes are TRBV12-3 or TRBV12-4 and TRBJ1-2; TRBD1 agrees at 8 bases. This CDR3 spans 13 amino acids. V was clipped by 5 bases and J by 4 bases; unmatched bases: 3. CDR3 sequence: CASSTGGTYGYTF. The CDR3 coding sequence is TGTGCCAGCAGTACAGGGGGAACCTATGGCTACACCTTC.

This clonotype was counted many times. This rearrangement joins TRBV20-1 to TRBJ2-7; 8 positions match TRBD1. Looked up from germline, CDR1 is DFQATT and CDR2 is SNEGSKA (reference sequence). V gave up 1 base and J gave up 6 bases; unmatched junction bases: 11. The CDR3 is 15 residues long. CDR3 residues: CSARVGGRGLGEQYF. CDR3 coding DNA: TGCAGTGCTAGAGTAGGTGGCAGGGGGCTTGGCGAGCAGTACTTC.

The J gene is TRBJ1-1, the V gene TRBV20-1, with a tentative D call TRBD1 (6 bases). The germline V gene has CDR1 DFQATT and CDR2 SNEGSKA (reference sequence). The CDR3 consists of 13 residues. V was shortened by 3 bases and J by 5 bases, with 13 bases between the two germline ends. CDR3 DNA sequence: TGCAGTGCTAGCGGGGGGCTGGGAACTGAAGCTTTCTTT. Amino acid sequence: CSASGGLGTEAFF.

This clonotype came up many times. This chain links TRBV20-1 with TRBJ2-2; 7 bases are shared with TRBD2. V shed 3 bases, J shed 0 bases, and the junction held 4 bases outside the gene matches. This CDR3 is 15 amino acids long. Germline loops: CDR1 DFQATT, CDR2 SNEGSKA (reference sequence). In DNA form, the CDR3 reads TGCAGTGCTAGGGAGAGCGGGACGAACACCGGGGAGCTGTTTTTT. It codes for CSARESGTNTGELFF.

This clonotype was seen many times. The DNA for the CDR3 is TGCAGCGCCAGCGAAGGTGGGCCGAACACCGGGGAGCTGTTTTTT. As protein: CSASEGGPNTGELFF. The chain recombines TRBV29-1 with TRBJ2-2; D gene unclear. Germline V gives CDR1 SQVTM, CDR2 ANQGSEA. The length of the CDR3 is 15 residues. V was clipped by 7 bases and J by 0 bases, with 15 bases between them.

This clonotype qualifies as medium-sized. This chain uses TRBV7-2 with TRBJ2-1; no clear D. CDR3 length: 16 residues. CDR1 is SGHTA, CDR2 FQGNSA, per germline. V shed 1 base and J shed 1 base, with 11 bases lying between them. The CDR3 nucleotides read TGTGCCAGCAGCTTAGGTACCTGGAGTTCCTACAATGAGCAGTTCTTC. The encoded protein is CASSLGTWSSYNEQFF.

This clonotype was seen a few times. The gene calls are TRBV12-3 or TRBV12-4 and TRBJ2-1, with a tentative D call TRBD1 (5 bases). Trimming took 7 bases from V and 9 from J, leaving 22 bases between them. The CDR3 runs 15 residues. CDR3 residues: CASNRQQFGLSEQFF. The CDR3 DNA follows: TGTGCCAGCAATAGACAGCAGTTTGGGTTAAGTGAGCAGTTCTTC.

In regard to this clonotype: As the CDR3 is not closed by the conserved phenylalanine or tryptophan, this likely results from a read error. The CDR3 DNA reads as TGTGCCAGCAGCCAGCGGTCCTCCAGGACTGAAGCTTTCCTT. It translates to CASSQRSSRTEAFL. The V gene is TRBV3-1, the J gene TRBJ1-1; D gene uncertain. This CDR3 has 14 amino acids. The V and J ends lost 3 bases and 5 bases respectively, with 13 bases between them. Germline V gene sequence: CDR1 LGHDT, CDR2 YNNKEL (reference sequence).

This clonotype has a count of ten or more. CDR3 coding DNA: TGTGCCAGCAAACCGCGCTCCTCTGGGGCCAACGTCCTGACTTTC. Protein: CASKPRSSGANVLTF. The chain employs TRBV2 and TRBJ2-6; D unresolved. Per germline, CDR1 SNHLY and CDR2 FYNNEI. V lost 7 bases, J lost 0 bases, and 10 bases lay in between. The length of the CDR3 is 15 residues.

This clonotype was found many times. The chain employs TRBV7-2 and TRBJ2-7, with TRBD2 matching over 7 bases. The CDR3 covers 14 residues. Losses at the gene ends were 4 bases for V and 3 bases for J; bases not matched to a gene: 6. Germline V gene data show CDR1 as SGHTA and CDR2 as FQGNSA. The CDR3 loop is CASSSGGLGYEQYF. For the CDR3, the DNA is TGTGCCAGCAGCTCAGGAGGACTAGGCTACGAGCAGTACTTC.

In its sample, this clonotype was seen a few times. The chain couples TRBV5-8 to TRBJ1-2; no clear D. The ends were cut back, 6 bases at V and 7 bases at J, with 10 bases in the middle. The CDR3 sequence is 11 residues long. CDR1 SGHTS and CDR2 YDEGEE come from the germline V gene. CDR3 protein: CASIRMAGYTF. The CDR3 DNA reads TGTGCCAGCATCCGGATGGCTGGCTACACCTTC.

The gene calls are TRBV11-2 and TRBJ1-2, with 7 nucleotides matching TRBD1. Germline V lookup: CDR1 SGHAT, CDR2 FQNNGV. There are 17 residues in the CDR3. With 5 bases clipped from V and 4 bases from J, the junction kept 16 bases outside the gene matches. CDR3 nucleotide sequence: TGTGCCAGCAGCCCACGACAGGGCGAGGATGATACCTATGGCTACACCTTC. Translation gives CASSPRQGEDDTYGYTF.

This clonotype was recorded many times. The gene calls are TRBV7-9 and TRBJ1-2, with D possibly TRBD1 on 5 matching bases. The CDR3 consists of 14 residues. The V end lost 3 bases, the J end lost 0 bases, and 8 bases lay between the germline ends. Germline loops: CDR1 SEHNR, CDR2 FQNEAQ (reference sequence). The CDR3 region is CASSLPDTNYGYTF. The CDR3 coding sequence is TGTGCCAGCAGCTTGCCGGACACTAACTATGGCTACACCTTC.

This clonotype was seen many times. DNA for the CDR3: TGCAGCGTTGGTGATAGCGGGAGAGAGCAGTTCTTC. Residues: CSVGDSGREQFF. The chain uses TRBV29-1 and TRBJ2-1, with 9 nucleotides matching TRBD2. Per the germline V gene, CDR1 is SQVTM and CDR2 is ANQGSEA. J was trimmed by 10 bases and V by 4 bases; bases with no gene match: 5. This CDR3 is 12 amino acids long.

This chain links TRBV7-6 with TRBJ2-2; a weak D match, TRBD1 (6 bases). This CDR3 is 14 amino acids long. With 1 base removed from V and 7 bases from J, the gap between germline ends came to 10 bases. Germline CDR1 and CDR2: SGHVS and FNYEAQ. CDR3 in DNA: TGTGCCAGCAGCTTAGACAGGGCAGGCGGGGAGCTGTTTTTT. The encoded protein is CASSLDRAGGELFF.

This clonotype was counted between two and nine times. V gene TRBV19 combines with J gene TRBJ1-2, with D tentatively TRBD1 (6 bases). Germline CDR1 and CDR2: LNHDA and SQIVND (reference sequence). The CDR3 sequence is 18 residues long. V was clipped by 6 bases and J by 5 bases, with 28 bases between them. The CDR3 reads CASRPTWDLSGANYGYTF. CDR3 bases: TGTGCCAGTAGGCCTACCTGGGATCTCTCAGGGGCCAATTATGGCTACACCTTC.

This clonotype was picked up many times. The V call is TRBV14, the J call TRBJ2-7; D perhaps matches TRBD1 (6 bases). This CDR3 comprises 15 residues. With 2 bases removed from V and 3 bases from J, the gap between germline ends came to 14 bases. In germline, CDR1 is SGHDN, CDR2 FVKESK. The CDR3 DNA is TGTGCCAGCAGCCAAATACAGGGATATCGCTACGAGCAGTACTTC. The encoded protein is CASSQIQGYRYEQYF. The variable domain in full, completed from reference TRBV14 and TRBJ2-7, reads EAGVTQFPSHSVIEKGQTVTLRCDPISGHDNLYWYRRVMGKEIKFLLHFVKESKQDESGMPNNRFLAERTGGTYSTLKVQPAELEDSGVYFCASSQIQGYRYEQYFGPGTRLTVT.

Many counts were recorded for this clonotype. This chain joins TRBV4-3 and TRBJ2-3; D is undetermined. The V and J ends lost 0 bases and 4 bases respectively, with 14 bases between them. Looked up from germline, CDR1 is LGHNA and CDR2 is YSLEER. CDR3 length: 16 amino acids. In DNA, the CDR3 is TGCGCCAGCAGCCAAGATCGCCATATGGTGGCAGATACGCAGTATTTT. It codes for CASSQDRHMVADTQYF.